Listed below are T cell receptor beta chains from one sample, sequenced in a study of Ad26.COV2.S vaccination and SARS-CoV-2 variants. Sequenced by immunoSEQ multiplex PCR; TCRdb stores in-frame clones only, minus some. The table shows some 410,000 clones, with about nine tenths occurring only once. The sequencing here drew on peripheral blood, taken in a trial of Ad26.COV2.S vaccine versus placebo. These receptors all come from a person aged 18-60 years who received the Ad26.COV2.S COVID-19 vaccine or a placebo. Each CDR3 is given without its conserved first and last residue. Clone size, where shown, is once, few, many, or a class for clones that have expanded.

clone_size j_call v_call cdr3_aa
. TRBJ2-3 TRBV7-2 ASSAHSGGATDTQY
. TRBJ2-3 TRBV7-2 ASSTLTSGGAPDTQY
. TRBJ1-5 TRBV9 ASSVGGNSNQPQH
. TRBJ2-7 TRBV9 ASSEGLAGGIYEQY
. TRBJ1-1 TRBV3-1/TRBV3-2 ASSQIVNWNTEAF
. TRBJ1-1 TRBV3-1/TRBV3-2 ASSLLERNTEAF
. TRBJ2-6 TRBV27 ASSLSMRQLRGANVLT
. TRBJ1-2 TRBV11-2 ASSRTAHGKANYGYT
few TRBJ2-1 TRBV6-2/TRBV6-3 ASSYVTSGYNEQF
. TRBJ1-1 TRBV4-3 ASKTDQFYTEAF
. TRBJ1-5 TRBV28 ASSLFSNQPQH
. TRBJ2-1 TRBV5-1 ASSLSPGVPYNEQF
. TRBJ2-3 TRBV6-2/TRBV6-3 ASSPLPGQDAAQNTQY